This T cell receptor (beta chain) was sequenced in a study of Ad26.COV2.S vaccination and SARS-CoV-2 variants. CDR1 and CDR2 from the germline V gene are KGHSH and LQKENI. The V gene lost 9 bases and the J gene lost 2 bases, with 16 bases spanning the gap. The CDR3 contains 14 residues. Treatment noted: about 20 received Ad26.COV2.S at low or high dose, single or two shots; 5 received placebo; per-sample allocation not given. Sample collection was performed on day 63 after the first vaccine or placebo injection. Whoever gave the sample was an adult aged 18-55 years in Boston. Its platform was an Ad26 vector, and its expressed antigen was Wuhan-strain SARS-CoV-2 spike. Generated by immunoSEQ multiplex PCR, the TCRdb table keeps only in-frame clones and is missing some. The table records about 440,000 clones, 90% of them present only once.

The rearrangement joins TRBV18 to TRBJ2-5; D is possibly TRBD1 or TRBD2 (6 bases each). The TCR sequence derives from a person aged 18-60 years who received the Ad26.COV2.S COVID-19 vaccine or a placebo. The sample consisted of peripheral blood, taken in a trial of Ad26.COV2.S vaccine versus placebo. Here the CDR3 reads CASSPRGLQETQYF. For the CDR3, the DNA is TGTGCCAGTTCCCCCCGGGGGCTACAAGAGACCCAGTACTTC. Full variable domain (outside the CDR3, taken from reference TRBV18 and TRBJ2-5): NAGVMQNPRHLVRRRGQEARLRCSPMKGHSHVYWYRQLPEEGLKFMVYLQKENIIDESGMPKERFSAEFPKEGPSILRIQQVVRGDSAAYFCASSPRGLQETQYFGPGTRLLVL.